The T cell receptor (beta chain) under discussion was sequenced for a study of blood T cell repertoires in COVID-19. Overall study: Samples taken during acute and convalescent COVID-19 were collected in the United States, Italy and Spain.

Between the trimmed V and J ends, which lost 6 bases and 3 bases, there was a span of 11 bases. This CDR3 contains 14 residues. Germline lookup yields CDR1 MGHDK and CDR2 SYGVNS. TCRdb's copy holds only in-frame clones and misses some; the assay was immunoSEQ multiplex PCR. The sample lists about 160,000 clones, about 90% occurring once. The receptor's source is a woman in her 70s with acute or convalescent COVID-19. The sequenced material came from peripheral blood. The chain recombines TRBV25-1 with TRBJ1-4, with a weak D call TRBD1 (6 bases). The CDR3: CASSLTGSNEKLFF. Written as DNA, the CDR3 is TGTGCCAGCAGCCTGACAGGCTCTAATGAAAAACTGTTTTTT.